This T cell receptor (beta chain) was identified in a study of Ad26.COV2.S vaccination and SARS-CoV-2 variants. Study observations and caveats: People who got the vaccine or the placebo had similar non-spike TCR breadth.

Repertoires were generated with immunoSEQ multiplex PCR, while TCRdb's copy carries only in-frame clones and drops some. The table shows under 550,000 clones, with 80% to 95% occurring only once. As for treatment: over 15 received Ad26.COV2.S at low or high dose, single or two shots; 5 received placebo; per-sample allocation not given. Sampling occurred on day 63 after the first vaccine or placebo injection. This vaccine is an Ad26 vector that expresses the Wuhan-strain SARS-CoV-2 spike. Comment on this clone: The antigen is unknown.

Per the germline V gene, CDR1 is SGHAT and CDR2 is FQNNGV. The CDR3 has 15 residues. V was clipped by 0 bases and J by 3 bases, with 11 bases between them. The chain is built from TRBV11-2 and TRBJ2-5; a possible D gene is TRBD1 (6 bases). The sequence was collected from a person aged 18-65 years who received the Ad26.COV2.S COVID-19 vaccine or a placebo. The material was peripheral blood, obtained in a trial of Ad26.COV2.S vaccine versus placebo. CDR3 residues: CASSLEAGVEETQYF. The CDR3 region has the DNA TGTGCCAGCAGCTTAGAAGCAGGGGTAGAAGAGACCCAGTACTTC.